This T cell receptor beta chain was captured by sequencing in a study of T cell responses to AZD1222 COVID-19 vaccine (TCRdb year 2021). About the study as a whole: Because spike-specific TCR depth and breadth did not differ between the two schedules, AZD1222 recipients who got a second dose at roughly 4 weeks were pooled with those who got a second dose at roughly 12 weeks. A total of under 250 trial participants underwent TCR sequencing, of whom 207 had received two doses of AZD1222 and around 25 had received two doses of the MenACWY control vaccine. Trial participants were enrolled by age into 18-55, 56-69 and 70-plus year subgroups, with 148, 28 and 57 TCR-sequenced participants respectively. Findings and caveats that apply to the study as a whole: Because no day 14 peak-response samples were available, the repertoires could be characterized only after the peak T cell response. Vaccine-associated CD4 TCRs spanned the whole spike protein, with dominant responses in regions 160-218 and 743-854. A significant rise in spike-specific TCR breadth and depth was observed after two AZD1222 doses relative to day 0 and relative to MenACWY recipients. Reportedly, close to half of the unique spike-specific TCRs recognized epitopes lying outside the regions that are mutated in the B.1.351 and B.1.1.7 variants. Only a handful of AZD1222 recipients were SARS-CoV-2 seropositive at baseline, limiting conclusions about previously exposed vaccinees. In the small 56-69-year group, the increase in depth fell short of significance, most likely because of low power. Participants were mostly white British and included more females than males, and it was suggested by the authors that clonal diversity may have been underestimated.

This specimen's time point label, per the study, means: baseline before first vaccination. Vaccinee samples came from UK trials COV001 and COV002, including a single-blind randomized controlled phase 2/3 trial of AZD1222 (ChAdOx1 nCoV-19) in healthy adults. For TCRbeta chain sequencing, PBMC samples from trial participants were taken at day 0 and at day 28 after the second dose. On this clone: No cognate antigen has been identified for it. Base quality data are lacking; no much larger clone is found one base away.

The CDR3 regions of human TCRbeta chains were subjected to immunosequencing. The published analysis was carried out like this. Repertoire TCRs were matched against a reference library of SARS-CoV-2-specific TCRs generated with the MIRA antigen-specificity platform. Breadth meant the fraction of unique TCRs that were SARS-CoV-2-associated, whereas depth meant the fraction of total T cells that were SARS-CoV-2-associated. Using the MIRA data, each spike-specific TCR was mapped to the spike region that the TCR reacts to and placed in a CD4 or CD8 class. Log10-transformed breadth and depth values were compared by one-way ANOVA with Sidak's multiple comparisons tests. TCRdb holds this immuneACCESS table with in-frame rearrangements only. Some clones are missing; in checked studies, unresolved V genes explain under half, and the rest has no known cause. The DNA gave D and trimming, while V, J and clone size come from that table. The sample includes more than 75,000 clones, with about 92% observed a single time. The biggest ten clones account for around 5% of the sample.

This receptor was obtained from an adult in good health. The starting material was peripheral blood, obtained on day 0 of AZD1222 vaccination.

The nucleotide sequence is given as TGTGCCAGCGAACCCCCGGGTGGCAATCAGCCCCAGCATTTT. Its coded protein is CASEPPGGNQPQHF. The chain uses TRBV28 and TRBJ1-5, with no reliable assignment of the D segment. Looking up the germline V gene yields CDR1 MDHEN and CDR2 SYDVKM. Including the terminal cysteine and phenylalanine, the CDR3 comprises 14 residues. Only the CDR3 portion is preserved as DNA: 42 bases, with reading frame beginning at the first base. V lost 8 bases and J lost 2 bases; the stretch between them is 13 bases long.